This is a list of T cell receptor beta chains from one sample in a study of neurological immune-mediated disorders. From the 5' RACE reads, TCRdb called clonotypes with MiXCR, one entry per CDR3 protein. The sample holds under 90,000 distinct CDR3 sequences, around 3.5% seen once. What was sequenced was PBMCs. Receptor source: a woman between 50 and 59 years old with multiple sclerosis. The CDR3 runs from the conserved cysteine through the conserved F or W. Fields, in order: J gene, V gene, clone size, D gene, CDR3 length, CDR3 DNA, CDR3 protein. The D gene is left open where the match is weak. Clone sizes are given selectively: once, few, many, or a class where the clone is expanded.

TRBJ1-2	TRBV10-3	many	TRBD1	15	TGTGCCATCAGTGAGCCCGGGACAGGGATCGATGGCTACACCTTC	CAISEPGTGIDGYTF
TRBJ2-1	TRBV5-1	many	-	13	TGCGCCAGCACTCCCCCTGCTAGCAGGGAGCAGTTCTTC	CASTPPASREQFF
TRBJ2-7	TRBV15	many	-	16	TGTGCCACCAGCAGGCAGACAGTCCCCCCAGGGAACGAGCAGTACTTC	CATSRQTVPPGNEQYF
TRBJ1-4	TRBV21-1	few	-	16	TGTGCCAGCAGCCAGAAAGACAGTGCAACTAATGAAAAACTGTTTTTT	CASSQKDSATNEKLFF
TRBJ1-2	TRBV9	few	TRBD1	14	TGTGCCAGCAGGGGACAGGGTAAGAACTATGGCTACACCTTC	CASRGQGKNYGYTF
TRBJ2-7	TRBV7-3	many	TRBD1	15	TGTGCCAGCAGCTTATCCGGGACAGGGCTCCACGAGCAGTACTTC	CASSLSGTGLHEQYF
TRBJ2-2	TRBV9	many	-	16	TGTGCCAGCAGCGCCGCTCGGGGGGCGAGCACCGGGGAGCTGTTTTTT	CASSAARGASTGELFF
TRBJ2-2	TRBV5-1	many	-	16	TGCGCCAGCAGCTTGGGTCCTAGCCCGAACACCGGGGAGCTGTTTTTT	CASSLGPSPNTGELFF
TRBJ2-7	TRBV5-6	many	-	15	TGTGCCAGCAGCTCGACCTTAGGGTGGGGCTACGAGCAGTACTTC	CASSSTLGWGYEQYF
TRBJ2-2	TRBV5-6	many	-	15	TGTGCCAGCAGCTTTTGGCAGCTAAGGACCGGGGAGCTGTTTTTT	CASSFWQLRTGELFF
TRBJ1-6	TRBV5-5	many	-	14	TGTGCCAGCGGACCTCAGACTCCCGGGTCACCCCTCCACTTT	CASGPQTPGSPLHF
TRBJ2-3	TRBV27	many	TRBD1	18	TGTGCCAGCAGTTTATCGTCATGGAACAGGGGGAGCACAGATACGCAGTATTTT	CASSLSSWNRGSTDTQYF
TRBJ1-2	TRBV19	many	-	12	TGTGCCACCGAGAACAGGAGAAGAGGCTACACCTTC	CATENRRRGYTF
TRBJ2-5	TRBV2	many	-	14	TGTGCCAGCACCATGAACGTGGTGGGAGAGACCCAGTACTTC	CASTMNVVGETQYF
TRBJ1-6	TRBV20-1	many	-	14	TGCAGTGCTTTGTCTAGCTCCTATAATTCACCCCTCCACTTT	CSALSSSYNSPLHF
TRBJ2-2	TRBV7-6	many	-	17	TGTGCCAGCAGCCCCCAGAATCCGGGATCGGTCCCCGGGGAGCTGTTTTTT	CASSPQNPGSVPGELFF
TRBJ2-3	TRBV6-6	many	-	12	TGTGCCACGCATCATGACTTAAATACGCAGTATTTT	CATHHDLNTQYF
TRBJ2-2	TRBV6-2/TRBV6-3	few	-	16	TGTGCCAGCAGTTTAGGGTTTGGGCTTAACACCGGGGAGCTGTTTTTT	CASSLGFGLNTGELFF
TRBJ1-5	TRBV2	many	TRBD1	14	TGTGCCGGAAGGACAGGGGTGGGTGATCAGCCCCAGCATTTT	CAGRTGVGDQPQHF
TRBJ2-3	TRBV10-3	many	TRBD2	16	TGTGCCAGTACTAGCGGGGTCCTGCGCAACACAGATACGCAGTATTTT	CASTSGVLRNTDTQYF
TRBJ2-2	TRBV11-2	many	-	14	TGTGCCAGCAGCAGGGGTCTCCCTCCCGGGGAGCTGTTTTTT	CASSRGLPPGELFF
TRBJ2-7	TRBV20-1	-	TRBD1	14	TGCAGTGCCACCTCAGGGGGTGCACGGAACGAGCAGTACTTC	CSATSGGARNEQYF
TRBJ2-1	TRBV3-1	many	TRBD2	16	TGTGCCAGCAGCCAGAGTAGCGGGGGGGCCAACAATGAGCAGTTCTTC	CASSQSSGGANNEQFF
TRBJ1-2	TRBV12-3/TRBV12-4	many	TRBD1	12	TGTGCCAGCAGTGCGACAGGGTATGGCTACACCTTC	CASSATGYGYTF
TRBJ1-6	TRBV5-1	many	-	16	TGCGCCAGCAGCTTATTGGGGTGGGACGATTTTTCACCCCTCCACTTT	CASSLLGWDDFSPLHF
TRBJ2-7	TRBV20-1	many	-	14	TGCAGTGCTAGTTGGCAAGATTTACCCTACGAGCAGTACTTC	CSASWQDLPYEQYF
TRBJ1-5	TRBV5-6	-	-	15	TGTGCCAGCAGCCCGTGGGGGGTAAGCAATCAGCCCCAGCATTTT	CASSPWGVSNQPQHF
TRBJ2-2	TRBV2	many	-	13	TGTGCCAGCACGGGGACCTACACCGGGGAGCTGTTTTTT	CASTGTYTGELFF
TRBJ2-1	TRBV7-2	many	-	14	TGTGCCAGCAGCATGAGGACAGTCTACAATGAGCAGTTCTTC	CASSMRTVYNEQFF
TRBJ2-5	TRBV15	-	-	14	TGTGCCACAAGCAGGGTTAACCTCCGGGAGACCCAGTACTTC	CATSRVNLRETQYF
TRBJ2-2	TRBV7-2	many	-	15	TGTGCCAGCAGCTTAAGTTGGGGTTTAGGCGGGGAGCTGTTTTTT	CASSLSWGLGGELFF
TRBJ2-3	TRBV27	many	TRBD2	18	TGTGCCAGCAGCGACCTACTAGCGGGGGGGCCCAGAACAGATACGCAGTATTTT	CASSDLLAGGPRTDTQYF
TRBJ1-4	TRBV20-1	many	-	15	TGCAGTGCTTTAGCGGACGGCTCAACTAATGAAAAACTGTTTTTT	CSALADGSTNEKLFF
TRBJ2-5	TRBV5-1	many	TRBD2	16	TGCGCCAGCAGTTCCAGCGGGGGTAACGCTTGGGAGACCCAGTACTTC	CASSSSGGNAWETQYF
TRBJ1-2	TRBV4-3	many	-	16	TGCGCCAGCAGCCAAGATCGGGGGGTAGCTCACTATGGCTACACCTTC	CASSQDRGVAHYGYTF
TRBJ1-5	TRBV6-2/TRBV6-3	many	-	18	TGTGCCAGCAGTTACTCGTCTTCGGGGGCGGGTGGGAATCAGCCCCAGCATTTT	CASSYSSSGAGGNQPQHF
TRBJ1-4	TRBV5-1	many	-	13	TGCGCCAGCAGCTCAGAGGACGGGGAAAAACTGTTTTTT	CASSSEDGEKLFF
TRBJ1-2	TRBV20-1	many	-	10	TGCAGTGCTAGGGTGGGTGGCTACACCTTC	CSARVGGYTF
TRBJ1-5	TRBV10-2	many	-	13	TGCGCCAGCAGTGGGGGTAGCAATCAGCCCCAGCATTTT	CASSGGSNQPQHF
TRBJ2-7	TRBV5-1	many	-	13	TGCGCCAGCAGCTTGGCGCTGGCGGGCGAGCAGTACTTC	CASSLALAGEQYF
TRBJ1-2	TRBV7-2	few	-	16	TGTGCCAGCAGCGAACGAGGGGGGTACAGGGCGTATGGCTACACCTTC	CASSERGGYRAYGYTF
TRBJ2-2	TRBV7-2	many	-	14	TGTGCCAGCAGCTTTGGGGGATCCACCGGGGAGCTGTTTTTT	CASSFGGSTGELFF
TRBJ2-1	TRBV20-1	many	TRBD2	18	TGCAGTGCTAGAGGTATAGCGGGGGGGCCTGTACCCCCCAATGAGCAGTTCTTC	CSARGIAGGPVPPNEQFF
TRBJ2-7	TRBV5-1	-	TRBD1	14	TGCGCCAGCAGCGCTGGGACAGGGTTCGACGAGCAGTACTTC	CASSAGTGFDEQYF
TRBJ1-2	TRBV12-3/TRBV12-4	many	TRBD1	14	TGTGCCAGCAGTTTAGCCAGGGGGCTAAGCGGCTACACCTTC	CASSLARGLSGYTF
TRBJ1-4	TRBV20-1	-	TRBD1	15	TGCAGTGCTAGAGATCTAGGCAGGGGGCATGAAAAACTGTTTTTT	CSARDLGRGHEKLFF
TRBJ2-2	TRBV6-2/TRBV6-3	many	TRBD1	15	TGTGCCAGCAGGGGACAGTTTTTCGGCACCGGGGAGCTGTTTTTT	CASRGQFFGTGELFF
TRBJ1-5	TRBV12-3/TRBV12-4	many	-	13	TGTGCCAGCAGTTTGACAGGCAATCAGCCCCAGCATTTT	CASSLTGNQPQHF
TRBJ1-1	TRBV20-1	many	-	14	TGCAGTGCTAGAAGCGGGGGCTCGACCACTGAAGCTTTCTTT	CSARSGGSTTEAFF
TRBJ1-1	TRBV20-1	many	-	13	TGCAGTGCTAAAGGCTCGATGAACACTGAAGCTTTCTTT	CSAKGSMNTEAFF